This TCR beta chain stems from a study of vaccination and CD4 T cells after COVID-19 (dated by TCRdb to between 2021 and 2022). In terms of the full investigation: SARS-CoV-2 positivity had been established in the convalescent patients by nasal swab PCR, and mild disease was recorded in under ten of these patients and severe disease in one. Each participant got two doses of either the Pfizer-BioNTech BNT162b2 vaccine (n=8) or the Moderna mRNA-1273 vaccine (n=2). Post-COVID blood samples were collected from convalescent patients a median of approximately 100 days after diagnosis, with a range of roughly 35 to 161 days. The cultures were stimulated with overlapping spike peptide pools from SARS-CoV-2 and from the common cold coronaviruses HCoV-NL63, HCoV-OC43 and HCoV-229E. Post-vaccine blood samples were obtained a median of approximately 74 days after the second vaccine dose, with a range of roughly 14 to 241 days. In 9 to 11 COVID-19 convalescent patients and a few infection-naive healthy vaccine recipients, researchers compared the spike-specific CD4+ TCR repertoire from before mRNA vaccination with the repertoire from after. Control cultures used a CEFX viral epitope pool as positive control, an HIV-1 Nef peptide pool as negative control, or no peptide. Six males and four females were included in the convalescent cohort, with two Hispanic individuals, seven Caucasians, two Asians and one multiracial person represented.

About this clonotype itself: The specificity of this receptor is unknown. No much larger clonotype is one base removed from it; base qualities were not supplied.

V and J are trimmed by 5 bases and 7 bases, and the gene matches miss 12 bases of the junction. The germline V gene specifies MDHEN as CDR1 and SYDVKM as CDR2. The CDR3 runs 17 residues from the cysteine to the phenylalanine. Only CDR3 DNA remains: 51 bases, in frame from the first base. Library preparation used PCR. TCR sequencing of DNA from cultured CD4+ T cells used the Oncomine TCR Beta short-read assay at the Johns Hopkins FTIC core. The QIAamp micro DNA kit was used to extract genomic DNA from the cultured CD4+ T cells. Oncomine TCR Beta libraries made from cultured CD4+ T cells were pooled using unique dual indexes and sequenced on an Illumina iSeq 100. In the source study's methods: Non-productive sequences were filtered out, and CDR3s that did not start with C, did not end with F or W, or were shorter than 7 amino acids were discarded. Antigen-specific clonotypes were identified using the MANAFEST web application through comparison of peptide-stimulated wells with reference and other culture wells. For a clone to be called positive, the clone needed an FDR below 0.05, an odds ratio above 5, and a productive frequency above 0.1% in at least two of three replicate wells. Clonotypes that were significantly expanded in both SARS-CoV-2 spike wells and at least one common cold coronavirus spike condition were defined as cross-reactive. Similarity between CDR3 sequences was evaluated in R version 3.6.1 using Levenshtein distances (stringdist) and unrooted phylogenetic trees (ape). TCRdb trimmed the raw reads at Q25, called clones with MiXCR and kept productive beta chains. Each record represents a unique CDR3 protein, reported with the most common genes and DNA among its rows. The V and J calls here are based on TCRdb, not the publication. The sample table shows 9,000 to 15,000 distinct CDR3 sequences, and 76% are seen once. Around 26% of the sample goes to the ten largest clones.

The investigation overall reported the following: Nearly all vaccine-specific clones in convalescent patients (304 of 307) were mono-reactive for SARS-CoV-2 spike rather than cross-reactive with common cold coronaviruses. The study included relatively few convalescent patients and did not analyze early timepoints after natural infection. In convalescent patients, a median roughly 87% of post-vaccine SARS-CoV-2-reactive clones were detected only after vaccination, suggesting vaccine-specific priming. Although the median number of SARS-CoV-2-reactive clonotypes went up from roughly 19 after infection to 35 to 40 after vaccination, the increase was not significant.

What this sample's treatment or condition label stands for: approximately 9-day PBMC culture with coronavirus spike peptide pools or control peptides (ViraFEST assay). The study used the ViraFEST assay, which expanded antigen-specific T cells with peptide pools and then identified expanded clonotypes by TCR sequencing. The convalescent patients' positive SARS-CoV-2 PCR tests were from March to December 2020, which was before the Alpha, Beta and Delta variants emerged in the United States. Each well held 2 million to 2.5 million PBMCs cultured with around 9 ug/ml peptide pools in IMDM containing around 5% human AB serum and 7.5 to 10 IU/ml IL-2. On days 3 and 7, half of the culture medium was replaced with fresh IL-2-containing medium. After approximately 10 days of culture, CD4+ T cells were isolated by negative selection using the EasySep CD4+ T cell isolation kit. Ficoll-Paque Plus gradient centrifugation was used to isolate PBMCs from whole blood, and the isolated PBMCs were then either used fresh or cryopreserved at -140C. Triplicate wells were generally used for each culture condition.

Sequences were obtained from CD4+ T cells from blood, cultured in vitro. The receptor was isolated from a human donor who had recovered from COVID-19. The rearrangement combines TRBV28 with TRBJ2-5; TRBD2 fits 14 bases in the junction. The CDR3 reads CASSPPIPGTSGRTQYF. In nucleotides, the sequence is TGTGCCAGCAGTCCCCCGATCCCCGGGACTAGCGGGAGGACCCAGTACTTC.